These T cell receptor beta chains were read from a single sample in a study of radiotherapy plus CTLA-4 blockade in lung cancer. The table came from immunoSEQ multiplex PCR; TCRdb's copy has only in-frame clones and leaves some out. Of fewer than 55,000 clones listed, 75% to 80% are singletons. The sequencing used peripheral blood, collected from a patient treated with radiotherapy plus ipilimumab. These TCRs come from a human donor with non-small cell lung cancer whose response to radiotherapy plus ipilimumab could not be evaluated. Both conserved end residues are part of each CDR3. D genes are given only for firm matches. Only some rows state a clone size, as once, few, many or a class for expanded clones.

d_call: TRBD1
v_call: TRBV28
clone_size: few
cdr3_length: 13
j_call: TRBJ1-2
cdr3_nt: TGTGCCAGTCGTCAGGGGGTTAACTATGGCTACACCTTC
cdr3_aa: CASRQGVNYGYTF

d_call: TRBD2
v_call: TRBV15
clone_size: once
cdr3_length: 19
j_call: TRBJ2-7
cdr3_nt: TGTGCCACCAGCAGATCACGATTGACTAGCGCCCTCCTCTCCTACGAGCAGTACTTC
cdr3_aa: CATSRSRLTSALLSYEQYF

d_call: -
v_call: TRBV11-3
clone_size: once
cdr3_length: 17
j_call: TRBJ2-6
cdr3_nt: TGTGCCAGCAGCTGCCCATCTCGACAAAGTCGGGCCAACGTCCTGACTTTC
cdr3_aa: CASSCPSRQSRANVLTF

d_call: -
v_call: TRBV9
clone_size: -
cdr3_length: 13
j_call: TRBJ2-3
cdr3_nt: TGTGCCAGCAGCGGGGGGGTCCCAGATACGCAGTATTTT
cdr3_aa: CASSGGVPDTQYF

d_call: TRBD2
v_call: TRBV6-1
clone_size: once
cdr3_length: 13
j_call: TRBJ2-1
cdr3_nt: TGTGCCAGCCAAAGCGGGAGCACTGGTGGGCAGTTCTTC
cdr3_aa: CASQSGSTGGQFF

d_call: -
v_call: TRBV7-6
clone_size: -
cdr3_length: 12
j_call: TRBJ1-1
cdr3_nt: TGTGCCAGCAGCTTAGGAAGGGGTGAAGCTTTCTTT
cdr3_aa: CASSLGRGEAFF

d_call: -
v_call: TRBV18
clone_size: -
cdr3_length: 15
j_call: TRBJ2-7
cdr3_nt: TGTGCCAGCTCACCCAGACAGGAGGCTCCCCGGGAGCAGTACTTC
cdr3_aa: CASSPRQEAPREQYF

d_call: -
v_call: TRBV23-1
clone_size: -
cdr3_length: 15
j_call: TRBJ2-7
cdr3_nt: TGCGCCAGCAGTCATTTTTCAGGGGACCCCTACGAGCAGTACTTC
cdr3_aa: CASSHFSGDPYEQYF

d_call: -
v_call: TRBV28
clone_size: -
cdr3_length: 13
j_call: TRBJ2-5
cdr3_nt: TGTGCCAGCACCTCTTTTAAGCGAGAGACCCAGTACTTC
cdr3_aa: CASTSFKRETQYF

d_call: -
v_call: TRBV7-2
clone_size: -
cdr3_length: 14
j_call: TRBJ1-1
cdr3_nt: TGTGCCAGCAGCGCAGGGTTAGCGAACACTGAAGCTTTCTTT
cdr3_aa: CASSAGLANTEAFF

d_call: TRBD1
v_call: TRBV7-2
clone_size: once
cdr3_length: 17
j_call: TRBJ1-3
cdr3_nt: TGTGCCAGCAGCTTCCCTACGGGACAGACCTCTGGAAACACCATATATTTT
cdr3_aa: CASSFPTGQTSGNTIYF

d_call: TRBD1
v_call: TRBV4-3
clone_size: -
cdr3_length: 15
j_call: TRBJ2-5
cdr3_nt: TGCGCCAGCAGCCAATTACAGGGGCCTGGAGAGACCCAGTACTTC
cdr3_aa: CASSQLQGPGETQYF

d_call: -
v_call: TRBV5-1
clone_size: once
cdr3_length: 13
j_call: TRBJ2-1
cdr3_nt: TGCGCCAGCAGCTTGCCGGACAGCAATGAGCAGTTCTTC
cdr3_aa: CASSLPDSNEQFF

d_call: TRBD2
v_call: TRBV5-1
clone_size: -
cdr3_length: 16
j_call: TRBJ2-2
cdr3_nt: TGCGCCAGCAGCCCACTCGGGACTAAGAACACCGGGGAGCTGTTTTTT
cdr3_aa: CASSPLGTKNTGELFF

d_call: -
v_call: TRBV6-6
clone_size: -
cdr3_length: 12
j_call: TRBJ1-2
cdr3_nt: TGTGCCAGCAGTTACCCTGAGTATGGCTACACCTTC
cdr3_aa: CASSYPEYGYTF

d_call: TRBD1
v_call: TRBV29-1
clone_size: once
cdr3_length: 13
j_call: TRBJ1-3
cdr3_nt: TGCAGCGTGGGGGACAGGACGGCAAACACCATATATTTT
cdr3_aa: CSVGDRTANTIYF

d_call: -
v_call: TRBV7-6
clone_size: once
cdr3_length: 12
j_call: TRBJ1-2
cdr3_nt: TGTGCCAGCAGCACAGGGCTTGGTGGCTACACCTTC
cdr3_aa: CASSTGLGGYTF

d_call: TRBD2
v_call: TRBV7-8
clone_size: -
cdr3_length: 17
j_call: TRBJ2-5
cdr3_nt: TGTGCCAGCAGCTTCCCTTGGGATAGCGGGGGACAAGAGACCCAGTACTTC
cdr3_aa: CASSFPWDSGGQETQYF